The clone carrying this TCR beta chain was recorded once. Data came from immunoSEQ multiplex PCR; TCRdb stores just in-frame clones and leaves some out. The sample includes about 450,000 clones, roughly 89% seen only once; the top ten take over 2%. The sample belongs to a study of Ad26.COV2.S vaccination and SARS-CoV-2 variants. The CDR3 is 15 amino acids. V shed 5 bases and J 5 bases; nucleotides not matched to a gene: 9. CDR1 and CDR2 (germline): SGHTA, FQGNSA. Treatment defined: about 20 received Ad26.COV2.S at low or high dose, single or two shots; 5 received placebo; per-sample allocation not given. Following the first vaccine or placebo injection, samples were taken on day 63.

This material consisted of peripheral blood, taken in a trial of Ad26.COV2.S vaccine versus placebo. This TCR derives from a person between 18 and 65 years old who received the Ad26.COV2.S COVID-19 vaccine or a placebo. The rearrangement uses TRBV7-2 and TRBJ2-7; 10 positions agree with TRBD1. The CDR3 nucleotides read TGTGCCAGCAGCCTCCAAGGACAGGGGGTACACGAGCAGTACTTC. This sequence encodes CASSLQGQGVHEQYF.